Presented here are 25 T cell receptor beta chains from one specimen sequenced in a study of T cells after yellow fever vaccination (dated by TCRdb to between 2019 and 2020). The treatment or condition label of this sample denotes: live attenuated yellow fever vaccine strain. Libraries were prepared through 5' RACE. TCRdb lists the instrument as Illumina NovaSeq 6000. The public sequencing data were trimmed at Q25 with fastp and processed into clonotypes with MiXCR by TCRdb, which kept only in-frame beta chains. CDR3 protein duplicates are merged, each entry listing the most common genes and DNA. The sample profile shows about 210,000 distinct CDR3 sequences; around 3.1% of them were found once. Of the sample, around 3% falls within the top ten clones. The starting material was CD4+ T cells sorted from PBMCs, obtained 10 days after the yellow fever booster vaccination. Receptors originate from a man aged 18 to 30 who received the YFV17D yellow fever vaccine.

This chain connects TRBV5-1 to TRBJ1-1; D call uncertain. Germline CDR1 reads SGHRS; CDR2 reads YFSETQ. This CDR3 comprises 16 residues. V lost 4 bases to trimming and J lost 1 base, with 17 bases between them. The CDR3 sequence: CASSNDPGLTNTEAFF. CDR3 nucleotide sequence: TGCGCCAGCAGCAACGATCCCGGGCTGACGAACACTGAAGCTTTCTTT.

This clonotype was seen a handful of times. The chain carries TRBV15 and TRBJ2-5; no clear D. Trimming left V 0 bases short and J 1 base short, with 9 bases between. The germline gives CDR1 LNHNV, CDR2 YYDKDF (reference sequence). The CDR3 spans 15 residues. The CDR3 nucleotides are TGTGCCACCAGCAGAGATTTGGCTAGCCAAGAGACCCAGTACTTC. Translated: CATSRDLASQETQYF.

This clonotype was observed at least ten times. CDR3 in amino acids: CATSREMSSDWGAFF. The CDR3, as DNA: TGTGCCACCAGCAGAGAAATGTCGTCGGATTGGGGAGCTTTCTTT. The chain carries TRBV15 and TRBJ1-1; D not resolved. This CDR3 has 15 residues. Germline V gives CDR1 LNHNV, CDR2 YYDKDF (reference sequence). V was cut by 0 bases and J by 10 bases, with 18 bases left in between.

As DNA, the CDR3 is TGTGCCAGCAGCTTAGAAGCGGGAGGACAAGAGACCCAGTACTTC. Encoded protein: CASSLEAGGQETQYF. V is TRBV7-2 and J is TRBJ2-5; TRBD2 aligns across 9 bases. The trim removed 1 base at V and 2 bases at J, leaving 2 bases unmatched. CDR3 length: 15 amino acids. CDR1 is SGHTA, CDR2 FQGNSA, per germline.

The table lists this clonotype with many counts. V is TRBV5-1 and J is TRBJ2-1; weak D call: TRBD1 (6 bases). Germline V CDR1 and CDR2: SGHRS, YFSETQ. This CDR3 comprises 14 residues. V shed 1 base and J shed 7 bases, with 12 bases lying between them. CDR3 in DNA: TGCGCCAGCAGCTTGTCACAGGGCTCTAATGAGCAGTTCTTC. It specifies CASSLSQGSNEQFF.

V is TRBV7-9 and J is TRBJ2-2; D might be TRBD2 (7 bases). The CDR3 has 15 residues. The V gene's germline CDR1 is SEHNR and CDR2 FQNEAQ (reference sequence). The V gene lost 8 bases and the J gene lost 4 bases, with 17 bases spanning the gap. The CDR3 DNA reads TGTGCCAGCCCTAGTCCAGGGGAGGGCACCGGGGAGCTGTTTTTT. This translates into CASPSPGEGTGELFF.

This clonotype was seen many times. V is TRBV5-1 and J is TRBJ2-1; 16 bases are a match to TRBD2. The CDR3 loop spans 16 amino acids. Germline CDR1 SGHRS, CDR2 YFSETQ. J was trimmed by 6 bases and V by 3 bases; bases with no gene match: 3. This CDR3 reads CASSSGLAGGPNEQFF. The DNA for the CDR3 is TGCGCCAGCAGCTCGGGACTAGCGGGGGGGCCCAATGAGCAGTTCTTC. The full variable domain, its missing parts supplied by reference TRBV5-1 and TRBJ2-1, is KAGVTQTPRYLIKTRGQQVTLSCSPISGHRSVSWYQQTPGQGLQFLFEYFSETQRNKGNFPGRFSGRQFSNSRSEMNVSTLELGDSALYLCASSSGLAGGPNEQFFGPGTRLTVL.

Many counts were recorded for this clonotype. The genes are TRBV10-3 and TRBJ2-2; D not certain. The CDR3 has 13 amino acids. Germline CDR1 is ENHRY and CDR2 is SYGVKD. V lost 0 bases and J 6 bases, leaving 5 bases between the germline ends. CDR3 sequence reads: CAISESTSGELFF. CDR3 coding DNA: TGTGCCATCAGTGAGTCGACATCCGGGGAGCTGTTTTTT.

The rearrangement links TRBV7-6 to TRBJ2-6, with D possibly matching TRBD1 (5 bases). V was clipped by 6 bases and J by 0 bases, with 12 bases between them. CDR3 length equals 16 residues. The germline gives CDR1 SGHVS, CDR2 FNYEAQ. As DNA, the CDR3 is TGTGCCAGCAGTAGAGGACAAACCTCTGGGGCCAACGTCCTGACTTTC. It codes for CASSRGQTSGANVLTF.

V gene TRBV6-5 combines with J gene TRBJ2-1, with 9 bases matching TRBD1. CDR1 MNHEY and CDR2 SVGAGI come from the germline V gene. The CDR3 totals 14 residues. The ends lost 2 bases at V and 6 bases at J; junction bases unmatched: 2. The CDR3 DNA sequence: TGTGCCAGCAGTTACCCGGGACAGGGCAATGAGCAGTTCTTC. It specifies CASSYPGQGNEQFF.

This clonotype was counted a few times. CDR3 residues: CASSLRLAGFYNGEQFF. CDR3 nucleotide sequence: TGTGCCAGCAGCTTAAGGCTAGCGGGGTTTTATAACGGTGAGCAGTTCTTC. The chain recombines TRBV11-3 with TRBJ2-1, with TRBD2 identical over 9 bases. The V and J ends lost 2 bases and 9 bases, in that order; junction bases with no gene match: 14. Looked up from germline, CDR1 is SGHNT and CDR2 is YENEEA. This CDR3 has 17 amino acids.

This clonotype was seen at least ten times. The chain recombines TRBV6-5 with TRBJ2-3; D is possibly TRBD1 (6 bases). Germline V lookup: CDR1 MNHEY, CDR2 SVGAGI. The V and J ends lost 6 bases and 9 bases respectively, with 13 bases between them. The CDR3 totals 12 residues. CDR3 in amino acids: CASRTTGHTQYF. CDR3 DNA sequence: TGTGCCAGCAGAACTACAGGGCACACGCAGTATTTT.

A few counts support this clonotype. V and J are TRBV20-1 and TRBJ1-1; 8 bases align to TRBD1. The CDR3 loop spans 14 amino acids. Looked up from germline, CDR1 is DFQATT and CDR2 is SNEGSKA (reference sequence). The V and J ends lost 3 bases and 2 bases, in that order; junction bases with no gene match: 5. CDR3 sequence reads: CSARTPGGNTEAFF. In DNA form, the CDR3 reads TGCAGTGCTAGGACCCCAGGGGGCAACACTGAAGCTTTCTTT.

This clonotype has a count of ten or more. A junction end diverges from the germline sequence, so it may reflect a read error. The chain carries TRBV6-6 and TRBJ2-3; 13 bases agree with TRBD2. This CDR3 comprises 16 residues. Germline V CDR1 and CDR2: MNHNY, SVGAGI (reference sequence). This CDR3 is CASSDSTSGGADTQYF. The CDR3 DNA reads TGTGCCAGCAGTGACTCAACTAGCGGGGGGGCTGATACGCAGTATTTT.

This clonotype came up many times. The V and J genes are TRBV7-2 and TRBJ1-4, with 8 bases aligning to TRBD1. Per germline, CDR1 SGHTA and CDR2 FQGNSA. The V segment lost 5 bases and the J segment 5 bases; nucleotides outside the gene matches: 7. The length of the CDR3 is 15 residues. CDR3 amino acids: CASSQRTGRNEKLFF. CDR3 DNA: TGTGCCAGCAGCCAGAGGACAGGGAGGAATGAAAAACTGTTTTTT.

The V and J genes are TRBV30 and TRBJ2-3; D possibly corresponds to TRBD1 (5 bases). The CDR3 contains 14 residues. The ends were cut back, 0 bases at V and 0 bases at J, with 7 bases in the middle. CDR1 and CDR2 from the germline V gene are GTSNPN and SVGIG (reference sequence). The CDR3 DNA is TGTGCCTGGAGTGTAGGACACAGCACAGATACGCAGTATTTT. Translated: CAWSVGHSTDTQYF. Full variable domain (remainder filled in from reference TRBV30 and TRBJ2-3): SQTIHQWPATLVQPVGSPLSLECTVEGTSNPNLYWYRQAAGRGLQLLFYSVGIGQISSEVPQNLSASRPQDRQFILSSKKLLLSDSGFYLCAWSVGHSTDTQYFGPGTRLTVL.

This clonotype was found a few times. V is TRBV15 and J is TRBJ1-2, with D possibly being TRBD1 (5 bases). This CDR3 has 14 residues. Looked up from germline, CDR1 is LNHNV and CDR2 is YYDKDF (reference sequence). Trimming pared 5 bases from V and 0 bases from J, leaving 10 bases between. For the CDR3, the DNA is TGTGCCACCAGCGGAGGGGTATCTAACTATGGCTACACCTTC. Translated, it gives CATSGGVSNYGYTF.

This rearrangement joins TRBV4-3 to TRBJ1-4; D is possibly TRBD1 (6 bases). Trimming removed 0 bases from V and 7 bases from J, with 21 bases in between. CDR3 length equals 18 residues. The germline V gene has CDR1 LGHNA and CDR2 YSLEER. The CDR3 nucleotides are TGCGCCAGCAGCCAAGATTGGGTGGAAACAGGGAGGAGTGAAAAACTGTTTTTT. Residues: CASSQDWVETGRSEKLFF.

This clonotype was counted at least ten times. The chain couples TRBV6-6 to TRBJ1-2; D gene ambiguous. Trimming took 0 bases from V and 3 from J, leaving 8 bases between them. The CDR3 sequence is 14 residues long. Germline V gives CDR1 MNHNY, CDR2 SVGAGI (reference sequence). The CDR3 reads CASSYSEGYYGYTF. CDR3 coding DNA: TGTGCCAGCAGTTACTCGGAGGGTTACTATGGCTACACCTTC.

Concerning this clonotype itself: A read error may be the cause here, since a much bigger clone is one base away. V usage is TRBV7-2 and J usage is TRBJ2-5; D is possibly TRBD1 (5 bases). The CDR3 spans 13 residues. Germline loops: CDR1 SGHTA, CDR2 FQGNSA. The CDR3 sequence is CACSPGYSETQYF. In nucleotides, the CDR3 is TGTGCCTGCAGCCCAGGGTATTCAGAGACCCAGTACTTC.

This clonotype came up many times. The chain couples TRBV20-1 to TRBJ2-7; D possibly corresponds to TRBD2 (5 bases). Germline V gene lookup returns CDR1 DFQATT and CDR2 SNEGSKA (reference sequence). This CDR3 comprises 12 residues. Trimming removed 7 bases from V and 3 bases from J, with 13 bases in between. In DNA, the CDR3 is TGCAGTGTTGCCGGGATCCGCTACGAGCAGTACTTC. Protein: CSVAGIRYEQYF.

This clonotype was detected ten times or more. V gene TRBV30 combines with J gene TRBJ2-1; 7 nucleotides line up with TRBD2. There are 13 residues in the CDR3. Trimming cost V 1 base and J 3 bases; bases outside gene matches: 0. The germline V gene has CDR1 GTSNPN and CDR2 SVGIG (reference sequence). For the CDR3, the DNA is TGTGCCTGGAGTGGGACTAGCTACAATGAGCAGTTCTTC. It codes for CAWSGTSYNEQFF.

This clonotype occurred a few times. As DNA, the CDR3 is TGTGCCAGCAGTGCGTCTTTCTCTGGAAACACCATATATTTT. Its protein is CASSASFSGNTIYF. This chain joins TRBV6-5 and TRBJ1-3; D is uncertain. The ends were cut back, 5 bases at V and 0 bases at J, with 8 bases in the middle. Germline CDR1 MNHEY, CDR2 SVGAGI. The CDR3 loop spans 14 amino acids.

This clonotype was detected only a few times. The chain recombines TRBV4-3 with TRBJ2-6; the D gene is possibly TRBD2 (6 bases). The V end was cut by 1 base, the J end by 2 bases, with 9 bases between. The CDR3 is made up of 16 amino acids. Germline loops: CDR1 LGHNA, CDR2 YSLEER. The CDR3 region is CASSQVEGAGANVLTF. The CDR3 DNA reads as TGCGCCAGCAGCCAAGTGGAGGGAGCTGGGGCCAACGTCCTGACTTTC.

This clonotype was observed many times. V usage is TRBV7-9 and J usage is TRBJ2-7; TRBD1 matches 9 bases. J gave up 3 bases and V 7 bases, and 13 bases lay outside the gene matches. CDR3 length: 16 amino acids. Germline V gene data show CDR1 as SEHNR and CDR2 as FQNEAQ (reference sequence). CDR3 residues: CASTLLLGQGSYEQYF. In DNA, the CDR3 is TGTGCCAGCACGCTCCTTTTGGGACAGGGAAGCTACGAGCAGTACTTC.